One T cell receptor (beta chain) is described in this entry. Using immunoSEQ multiplex PCR, the repertoire was profiled, and TCRdb retains in-frame clones only, with some absent. In the table there are just over 95,000 clones, 70% to 85% of which are singletons. Time point meaning: blood 4 weeks post-SBRT, at nephrectomy. As to treatment: 15 Gy SBRT to primary tumor, nephrectomy 4 weeks later. Nephrectomy followed 15 Gy stereotactic body radiation by 4 weeks. Radiation-treated patients gave blood at baseline, week 2 and week 4. The patient's renal cell carcinoma had clear cell pathology. This sample is part of a study of radiation and T cells in renal cell carcinoma. The germline V gene encodes CDR1 SGHTA and CDR2 FQGNSA. This CDR3 has 12 amino acids. V lost 4 bases and J 11 bases, leaving 12 bases between the germline ends.

The rearrangement joins TRBV7-2 to TRBJ1-5; maybe TRBD1 (6 bases). The sequence came from a man aged 60-69 years with renal cell carcinoma. Material: blood, obtained from a patient whose treatment included radiotherapy and nephrectomy. CDR3 sequence: CASSSPQGTQHF. CDR3 DNA sequence: TGTGCCAGCAGCTCGCCCCAGGGGACCCAGCATTTT. Drawing the rest from reference TRBV7-2 and TRBJ1-5, the complete variable domain is GAGVSQSPSNKVTEKGKDVELRCDPISGHTALYWYRQSLGQGLEFLIYFQGNSAPDKSGLPSDRFSAERTGGSVSTLTIQRTQQEDSAVYLCASSSPQGTQHFGDGTRLSIL.